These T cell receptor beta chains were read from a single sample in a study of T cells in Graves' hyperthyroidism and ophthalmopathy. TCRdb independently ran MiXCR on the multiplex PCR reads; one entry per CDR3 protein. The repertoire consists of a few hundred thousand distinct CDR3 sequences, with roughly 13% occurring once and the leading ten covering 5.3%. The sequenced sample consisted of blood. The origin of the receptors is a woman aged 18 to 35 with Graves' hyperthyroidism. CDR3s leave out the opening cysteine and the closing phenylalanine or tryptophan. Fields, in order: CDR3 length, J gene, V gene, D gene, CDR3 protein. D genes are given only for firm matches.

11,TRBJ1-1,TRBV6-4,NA,ASSDQGPAEAF
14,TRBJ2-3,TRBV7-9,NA,ASSGLQRTSTDTQY
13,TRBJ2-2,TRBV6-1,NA,ASSSGFANTGELF
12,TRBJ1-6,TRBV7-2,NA,ASRYQGNHSPLH
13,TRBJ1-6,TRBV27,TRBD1,ASSFRQGGGSPLH
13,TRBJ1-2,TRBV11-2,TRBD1,ASSPSGQGAGGYT
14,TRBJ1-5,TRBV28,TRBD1,ASSPGQGQGRQPQH
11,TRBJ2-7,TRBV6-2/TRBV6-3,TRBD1,ASSEGQGVEQY
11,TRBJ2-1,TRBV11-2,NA,ASSQSSLNEQF
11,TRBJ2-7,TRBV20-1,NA,SASRGLVYEQY
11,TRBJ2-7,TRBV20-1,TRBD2,SAWDYTSYEQY
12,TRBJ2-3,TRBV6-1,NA,ATGTDSPRDTQY
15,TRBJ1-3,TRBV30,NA,AWSGRGAGLSGNTIY
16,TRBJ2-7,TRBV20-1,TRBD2,SALRFPNGTSGVVGQY
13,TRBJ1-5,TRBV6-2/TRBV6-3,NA,ASSRHSYSNQPQH
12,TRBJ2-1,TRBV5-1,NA,ASSLSFPRDEQF
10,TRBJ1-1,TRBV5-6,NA,ASSSTDLEAF
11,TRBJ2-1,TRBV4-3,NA,ASSPDQYNEQF
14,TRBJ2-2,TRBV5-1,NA,ASSLEIDGNTGELF
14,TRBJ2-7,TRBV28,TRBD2,ASSQDGLAEAGEQY
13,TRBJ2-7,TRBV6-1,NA,ASSEEAGQYYEQY
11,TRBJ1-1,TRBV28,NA,ASSLGGATEAF
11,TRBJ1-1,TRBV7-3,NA,ASSPGVGLEAF
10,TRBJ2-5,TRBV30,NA,AYARFQETQY
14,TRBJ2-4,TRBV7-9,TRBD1,ASSSLRGGQGHIQY
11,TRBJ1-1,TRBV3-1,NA,ASSQVEGREAF
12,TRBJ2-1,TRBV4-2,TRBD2,ASSQGLAGGLEF
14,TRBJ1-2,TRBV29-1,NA,SVEGLASSPNYGYT
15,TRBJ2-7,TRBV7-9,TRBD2,ASRRTSGKIGAYEQY
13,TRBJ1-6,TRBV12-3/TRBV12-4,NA,ASSPMRGANSPLH
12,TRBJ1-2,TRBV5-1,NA,ASSFQGGKYGYT
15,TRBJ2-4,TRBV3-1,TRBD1,ASSHDSTGTGRHIQY
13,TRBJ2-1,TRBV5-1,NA,ASSPWTDSYNEQF
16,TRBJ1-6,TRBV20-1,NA,SARPTLVEDRYNSPLH
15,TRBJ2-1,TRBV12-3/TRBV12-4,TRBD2,ASSSSRGGASYNEQF